What follows are 25 T cell receptor beta chains derived from one specimen sequenced in a study of long-term antiretroviral therapy in people with HIV. Survey-level resolution applied to immunoSEQ assay v3.0. TCRdb keeps only in-frame clones here, not all; method: immunoSEQ multiplex PCR. The sample includes about 39,000 clones, about 86% seen only once; the top ten take around 3.9%. The sample was unsorted PBMCs, taken just before starting antiretroviral therapy. The receptors were gathered from a woman aged 18-29 years with HIV.

This clone has just one count. The V call is TRBV19, the J call TRBJ1-4, with D possibly matching TRBD1 (5 bases). Germline V gives CDR1 LNHDA, CDR2 SQIVND (reference sequence). This CDR3 region has 14 residues. V lost 7 bases and J lost 3, with 12 bases in between. This CDR3 reads CASKVAGSNEKLFF. The CDR3 bases are TGTGCCAGTAAGGTGGCAGGGTCTAATGAAAAACTGTTTTTT.

A single count supports this clone. The gene calls are TRBV5-1 and TRBJ2-6, with TRBD1 matching over 7 bases. This CDR3 has 21 amino acids. V gave up 2 bases and J gave up 1 base; unmatched junction bases: 18. The germline gives CDR1 SGHRS, CDR2 YFSETQ. CDR3 residues: CASSFKAHSGTALSGANVLTF. The CDR3 DNA reads TGCGCCAGCAGCTTTAAAGCACATTCCGGGACAGCCTTATCTGGGGCCAACGTCCTGACTTTC. Variable domain in full (rest from reference TRBV5-1 and TRBJ2-6): KAGVTQTPRYLIKTRGQQVTLSCSPISGHRSVSWYQQTPGQGLQFLFEYFSETQRNKGNFPGRFSGRQFSNSRSEMNVSTLELGDSALYLCASSFKAHSGTALSGANVLTFGAGSRLTVL.

The chain joins TRBV28 to TRBJ2-7; the D gene is possibly TRBD1 (5 bases). Germline V lookup: CDR1 MDHEN, CDR2 SYDVKM. The CDR3 contains 13 residues. V was cut by 5 bases and J by 7 bases, with 15 bases left in between. This chain's CDR3 is CASSATGAREQYF. The CDR3 coding sequence is TGTGCCAGCAGTGCGACTGGGGCGAGGGAGCAGTACTTC.

The chain carries TRBV28 and TRBJ1-1, with D unresolved. Trimming shortened V by 6 bases and J by 4 bases, and 15 bases separated the two germline ends. This CDR3 has 14 residues. Germline CDR1 MDHEN, CDR2 SYDVKM. The CDR3 reads CASRPVQEGTEAFF. In nucleotides, the CDR3 is TGTGCCAGCAGGCCAGTCCAGGAGGGCACTGAAGCTTTCTTT.

The chain combines TRBV27 with TRBJ2-5; D may be TRBD1 (5 bases). The germline gives CDR1 MNHEY, CDR2 SMNVEV (reference sequence). V shed 1 base and J shed 4 bases, with 7 bases lying between them. This CDR3 has 13 amino acids. CDR3 loop: CASSLLGPETQYF. The CDR3 coding sequence is TGTGCCAGCAGTTTATTGGGGCCAGAGACCCAGTACTTC.

The chain couples TRBV4-3 to TRBJ2-1; D not certain. Trimming took 0 bases from V and 6 from J, leaving 6 bases between them. The CDR3 is 13 amino acids. The germline CDR1 and CDR2 sequences are LGHNA and YSLEER. CDR3 region: CASSQDSLNEQFF. The CDR3 nucleotides read TGCGCCAGCAGCCAAGACTCTCTCAATGAGCAGTTCTTC.

The V call is TRBV28, the J call TRBJ2-1; 9 bases line up with TRBD1. V lost 5 bases to trimming and J lost 12 bases; unmatched junction nucleotides: 8. Germline CDR1 reads MDHEN; CDR2 reads SYDVKM. The CDR3 has 13 amino acids. The CDR3 nucleotides read TGTGCCAGCAGTCCGTGGCAACAGGGGGCGCAGTTCTTC. This codes for CASSPWQQGAQFF. The entire variable domain, with the rest obtained from reference TRBV28 and TRBJ2-1, is as follows: DVKVTQSSRYLVKRTGEKVFLECVQDMDHENMFWYRQDPGLGLRLIYFSYDVKMKEKGDIPEGYSVSREKKERFSLILESASTNQTSMYLCASSPWQQGAQFFGPGTRLTVL.

The DNA of the CDR3 is TGTGCCAGCAGCTTAAGGGGCAAGCAAGAGACCCAGTACTTC. Its protein product is CASSLRGKQETQYF. The chain carries TRBV7-3 and TRBJ2-5, with D maybe TRBD1 (5 bases). The V gene lost 1 base and the J gene lost 2 bases, with 8 bases spanning the gap. Germline loops: CDR1 SGHTA, CDR2 FQGTGA. The CDR3 consists of 14 residues.

This clone came up a few times. This chain connects TRBV19 to TRBJ1-5; unclear D gene. V was trimmed by 5 bases and J by 1 base, leaving 24 bases between them. The CDR3 runs to 19 residues. Per germline, CDR1 LNHDA and CDR2 SQIVND (reference sequence). This CDR3 is CASSSPGLLPTVSNQPQHF. The CDR3 nucleotides are TGTGCCAGTAGTTCCCCGGGCCTCCTACCCACCGTGAGCAATCAGCCCCAGCATTTT.

The table lists this clone with a count of one. The gene calls are TRBV4-3 and TRBJ1-4; D is uncertain. There are 15 residues in the CDR3. CDR1 is LGHNA, CDR2 YSLEER, per germline. V gave up 0 bases and J gave up 11 bases, with 16 bases separating them. For the CDR3, the DNA is TGCGCCAGCAGCCAAGACTCTGGGGAAGGATTTAAACTGTTTTTT. This translates into CASSQDSGEGFKLFF.

The chain carries TRBV11-1 and TRBJ2-1; 9 bases match TRBD2. The V gene's germline CDR1 is SGHAT and CDR2 FQDESV (reference sequence). The CDR3 is 17 residues long. J lost 4 bases, V lost 4 bases, and 11 bases had no gene match. The CDR3 region has the DNA TGTGCCAGCAGCTCAAGAATACTAGCGGGCGCGTACAATGAGCAGTTCTTC. It yields the protein CASSSRILAGAYNEQFF.

This chain uses TRBV19 with TRBJ1-2, with D uncertain. The germline CDR1 and CDR2 sequences are LNHDA and SQIVND (reference sequence). Trimming stripped 2 bases from V and 1 base from J, with 23 bases between. The CDR3 is 19 amino acids. DNA of the CDR3: TGTGCCAGTAGTATATCGCCTGCAGGAGGGAATCTGATTAACTATGGCTACACCTTC. Protein sequence: CASSISPAGGNLINYGYTF.

To note about this clone: Distinct nucleotide sequences in the sample also encode this CDR3. The chain employs TRBV15 and TRBJ2-1; D uncertain. Between the trimmed V and J ends, which lost 3 bases and 5 bases, there was a span of 11 bases. The CDR3 runs to 14 residues. The germline gives CDR1 LNHNV, CDR2 YYDKDF (reference sequence). CDR3 residues: CATSRPGQNNEQFF. In DNA form, the CDR3 reads TGTGCCACCAGCAGGCCCGGGCAGAACAATGAGCAGTTCTTC.

This chain uses TRBV7-3 with TRBJ2-1, with D perhaps matching TRBD2 (5 bases). Looked up from germline, CDR1 is SGHTA and CDR2 is FQGTGA. CDR3 length: 14 residues. The ends were cut back, 5 bases at V and 7 bases at J, with 15 bases in the middle. The DNA for the CDR3 is TGTGCCAGCAGCCCCAGAGGGTTGGGGAATGAGCAGTTCTTC. Protein: CASSPRGLGNEQFF.

The gene calls are TRBV7-9 and TRBJ2-7; D is possibly TRBD1 or TRBD2 (6 bases each). There are 14 residues in the CDR3. V was cut by 5 bases and J by 3 bases, with 14 bases left in between. The germline V gene encodes CDR1 SEHNR and CDR2 FQNEAQ (reference sequence). CDR3 DNA: TGTGCCAGCAGCCCCCGCGGGGACATCTACGAGCAGTACTTC. It encodes CASSPRGDIYEQYF.

The chain recombines TRBV7-2 with TRBJ2-7, with TRBD1 matching 9 bases. J was trimmed by 3 bases and V by 7 bases; bases with no gene match: 7. The germline V gene encodes CDR1 SGHTA and CDR2 FQGNSA. This CDR3 is 14 amino acids long. The CDR3 nucleotides are TGTGCCAGCACCTCCGGGACAGGGTTCTACGAGCAGTACTTC. Encoded protein: CASTSGTGFYEQYF.

The V call is TRBV7-2, the J call TRBJ1-5; maybe TRBD1 (6 bases). Trimming took off 3 bases at V and 0 bases at J, with 6 bases between the two ends. The CDR3 totals 14 residues. Germline V gene lookup returns CDR1 SGHTA and CDR2 FQGNSA. The CDR3 here is CASSFRGSNQPQHF. DNA of the CDR3: TGTGCCAGCAGCTTCAGGGGTAGCAATCAGCCCCAGCATTTT. The full variable domain, with the rest looked up from reference TRBV7-2 and TRBJ1-5, is GAGVSQSPSNKVTEKGKDVELRCDPISGHTALYWYRQSLGQGLEFLIYFQGNSAPDKSGLPSDRFSAERTGGSVSTLTIQRTQQEDSAVYLCASSFRGSNQPQHFGDGTRLSIL.

The rearrangement uses TRBV4-3 and TRBJ2-5, with D possibly being TRBD2 (6 bases). Trimming removed 3 bases from V and 1 base from J, with 12 bases in between. Looked up from germline, CDR1 is LGHNA and CDR2 is YSLEER. The CDR3 has 15 amino acids. CDR3 DNA sequence: TGCGCCAGCAGCCAGGGAGATAGCGGCCAAGAGACCCAGTACTTC. Translated, it gives CASSQGDSGQETQYF.

This chain joins TRBV27 and TRBJ2-2; no firm D call. The CDR3 is 14 residues long. The V end was cut by 6 bases, the J end by 0 bases, with 8 bases between. The germline V gene has CDR1 MNHEY and CDR2 SMNVEV (reference sequence). This CDR3 is CASRWAPNTGELFF. CDR3 coding DNA: TGTGCCAGCAGGTGGGCCCCGAACACCGGGGAGCTGTTTTTT.

The V and J genes are TRBV19 and TRBJ1-3; 8 bases line up with TRBD1. CDR3 length: 18 residues. In germline, CDR1 is LNHDA, CDR2 SQIVND (reference sequence). V dropped 4 bases and J dropped 0; count of bases not matched to a gene: 11. The CDR3: CASSTGQALRLSGNTIYF. The CDR3 DNA follows: TGTGCCAGTAGTACGGGACAGGCCCTACGTCTCTCTGGAAACACCATATATTTT.

The rearrangement links TRBV6-1 to TRBJ2-7; D is ambiguous. Per germline, CDR1 MNHNS and CDR2 SASEGT. V shed 4 bases and J shed 1 base, with 20 bases lying between them. The CDR3 is 17 amino acids. CDR3 DNA sequence: TGTGCCAGCAGTGTCCGCCTGGCTCCTCTCCCATCCTACGAGCAGTACTTC. It specifies CASSVRLAPLPSYEQYF.

The CDR3 DNA is TGTGCCAGCAGCAAAGCGGAGGAGGGATCGCATCAGCCCCAGCATTTT. It translates to CASSKAEEGSHQPQHF. The rearrangement links TRBV21-1 to TRBJ1-5. TRBV21-1 has pseudogene status. The CDR3 consists of 16 residues.

The table lists this clone with a few counts. V usage is TRBV9 and J usage is TRBJ2-7; 14 nucleotides align to TRBD2. CDR3 length: 15 amino acids. Germline trimming cut 4 bases from V and 3 bases from J; bases unmatched to any gene: 3. Germline assignment: CDR1 SGDLS and CDR2 YYNGEE. The CDR3, as DNA: TGTGCCAGCAGCTCAGGGACTAGCGGGAGCTACGAGCAGTACTTC. Amino acid sequence: CASSSGTSGSYEQYF.

This sequence joins TRBV18 and TRBJ2-5, with D uncertain. Per germline, CDR1 KGHSH and CDR2 LQKENI. The V gene lost 3 bases and the J gene lost 3 bases, with 14 bases spanning the gap. This CDR3 comprises 15 residues. CDR3 loop: CASSPFGPKEETQYF. CDR3 nucleotide sequence: TGTGCCAGCTCACCGTTCGGGCCAAAGGAAGAGACCCAGTACTTC.

The genes are TRBV11-2 and TRBJ2-7; D is undetermined. Germline-derived CDR1 and CDR2 are SGHAT and FQNNGV. The CDR3 covers 13 residues. The V end was cut by 5 bases, the J end by 5 bases, with 13 bases between. For the CDR3, the DNA is TGTGCCAGCAGCCCGACCCGCCTGGACGAGCAGTACTTC. It specifies CASSPTRLDEQYF.